A selection of T cell receptor beta chains follows, all from one sample in a study of blood T cell repertoires in COVID-19. Here immunoSEQ multiplex PCR was the method, and the copy in TCRdb shows in-frame clones only, minus some. The table has about 170,000 clones, roughly 90% seen once. Sequenced sample: peripheral blood. These receptors were taken from a man aged 55-75 years with acute or convalescent COVID-19. CDR3s include the opening cysteine and the closing phenylalanine or tryptophan. A D gene is named only where the DNA matches it firmly. Size values are once, few and many counts, or a class for expanded clones, and some rows have none.

V	size	D	J	CDR3	DNA
TRBV30	few	.	TRBJ2-2	CAWSVLEGMTGELFF	TGTGCCTGGAGTGTACTCGAGGGTATGACCGGGGAGCTGTTTTTT
TRBV18	.	TRBD1	TRBJ2-3	CASSPRQGHTDTQYF	TGTGCCAGCTCACCCCGACAGGGACACACAGATACGCAGTATTTT
TRBV5-6	.	TRBD2	TRBJ2-1	CASSSGLAEQFF	TGTGCCAGCAGCTCCGGACTAGCCGAGCAGTTCTTC
TRBV7-6	.	.	TRBJ1-2	CASSLEAGQLGYGYTF	TGTGCCAGCAGCTTAGAAGCTGGACAGCTTGGCTATGGCTACACCTTC
TRBV10-3	once	.	TRBJ2-5	CAISIKETQYF	TGTGCCATCAGTATTAAAGAGACCCAGTACTTC
TRBV30	.	.	TRBJ2-2	CAWSVQGSTGELFF	TGTGCCTGGAGTGTTCAGGGATCCACCGGGGAGCTGTTTTTT
TRBV27	few	.	TRBJ1-3	CASSMTVSSGNTIYF	TGTGCCAGCAGCATGACAGTCTCCTCTGGAAACACCATATATTTT
TRBV6-5	.	TRBD1	TRBJ1-6	CASKYRGGSPLHF	TGTGCCAGCAAATACAGGGGCGGCTCACCCCTCCACTTT
TRBV6-5	.	.	TRBJ2-2	CASSYFSTGNTGELFF	TGTGCCAGCAGTTACTTTTCGACAGGGAACACCGGGGAGCTGTTTTTT
TRBV2	.	.	TRBJ1-1	CASSDPNTEAFF	TGTGCCAGCAGTGACCCTAACACTGAAGCTTTCTTT
TRBV11-2	few	.	TRBJ1-1	CASVRLTNTEAFF	TGTGCCAGTGTTCGACTGACGAACACTGAAGCTTTCTTT
TRBV7-3	.	TRBD1	TRBJ2-6	CASSLNARGPGANVLTF	TGTGCCAGCAGCTTAAATGCCAGGGGGCCGGGGGCCAACGTCCTGACTTTC
TRBV19	.	.	TRBJ1-1	CASSPSRGFGTEAFF	TGTGCCAGTAGTCCAAGCAGGGGCTTTGGCACTGAAGCTTTCTTT
TRBV15	.	.	TRBJ1-1	CATSNYEGNTEAFF	TGTGCCACCAGCAATTACGAGGGTAACACTGAAGCTTTCTTT
TRBV7-6	.	TRBD2	TRBJ2-3	CASSPGGGLSTDTQYF	TGTGCCAGCAGCCCAGGCGGGGGTTTGAGCACAGATACGCAGTATTTT
TRBV5-1	.	TRBD2	TRBJ2-1	CASSLFPEAGVGYNEQFF	TGCGCCAGCAGCCTCTTTCCCGAGGCGGGAGTTGGGTACAATGAGCAGTTCTTC
TRBV24-1	.	TRBD1	TRBJ2-5	CATSDPLTPTGLETQYF	TGTGCCACCAGTGATCCACTCACCCCGACAGGGTTGGAGACCCAGTACTTC
TRBV6-5	.	TRBD1	TRBJ1-4	CASSYEGQRNEKLFF	TGTGCCAGCAGTTACGAGGGACAGAGAAATGAAAAACTGTTTTTT
TRBV7-8	.	.	TRBJ1-4	CASSLGPGAKLFF	TGTGCCAGCAGCTTAGGACCAGGGGCCAAACTGTTTTTT
TRBV6-2/TRBV6-3	once	.	TRBJ1-1	CASSRGGYAEAFF	TGTGCCAGCAGTAGGGGGGGATACGCTGAAGCTTTCTTT
TRBV10-3	.	TRBD1	TRBJ1-1	CAITPTGIGNTEAFF	TGTGCCATCACTCCGACAGGGATAGGGAACACTGAAGCTTTCTTT
TRBV7-9	.	.	TRBJ2-5	CASSLAGVQETQYF	TGTGCCAGCAGCTTAGCAGGGGTCCAAGAGACCCAGTACTTC
TRBV5-1	.	TRBD2	TRBJ2-1	CASRHLGLEITEQFF	TGCGCCAGCAGACATCTGGGACTAGAAATTACTGAGCAGTTCTTC
TRBV6-5	.	.	TRBJ1-5	CASSKAGSNQPQHF	TGTGCCAGCAGCAAGGCAGGGAGCAATCAGCCCCAGCATTTT
TRBV2	.	TRBD1	TRBJ2-2	CASLRDRGTGELFF	TGTGCCAGCCTCCGGGACAGGGGGACCGGGGAGCTGTTTTTT
TRBV5-8	.	.	TRBJ1-6	CASSWGSGDSPLHF	TGTGCCAGCAGCTGGGGGTCAGGGGATTCACCCCTCCACTTT
TRBV10-3	.	TRBD2	TRBJ2-7	CAISSTSGGYEQYF	TGTGCCATCAGCTCGACTAGCGGGGGCTACGAGCAGTACTTC
TRBV29-1	.	TRBD2	TRBJ2-1	CSVAGGRDYNEQFF	TGCAGCGTTGCTGGCGGGAGGGATTACAATGAGCAGTTCTTC
TRBV7-6	.	TRBD2	TRBJ2-1	CASSFQTSGGDNEQFF	TGTGCCAGCAGCTTCCAGACTAGCGGGGGGGACAATGAGCAGTTCTTC
TRBV19	.	.	TRBJ1-4	CASSKRRAGAREKLFF	TGTGCCAGTAGTAAACGGCGTGCGGGGGCTAGGGAAAAACTGTTTTTT
TRBV3-1/TRBV3-2	.	TRBD2	TRBJ2-7	CASSQESDAIAGGWYEQYF	TGTGCCAGCAGCCAAGAATCGGACGCGATAGCGGGAGGATGGTACGAGCAGTACTTC
TRBV6-1	.	.	TRBJ2-5	CASSEFYGGVKTQYF	TGTGCCAGCAGTGAATTCTACGGGGGAGTGAAGACCCAGTACTTC
TRBV5-1	.	TRBD2	TRBJ2-1	CASSRGRTSGTYNEQFF	TGCGCCAGCAGCCGGGGTCGGACTAGCGGGACTTACAATGAGCAGTTCTTC
TRBV2	.	.	TRBJ1-4	CASRRTNEKLFF	TGTGCCAGCAGGCGAACTAATGAAAAACTGTTTTTT
TRBV5-1	.	TRBD1	TRBJ1-6	CASSFQTGGGSPLHF	TGCGCCAGCAGCTTCCAAACAGGGGGCGGTTCACCCCTCCACTTT
TRBV6-2/TRBV6-3	.	TRBD2	TRBJ2-7	CASSPAGRDPEQYF	TGTGCCAGCAGCCCAGCGGGAAGGGATCCCGAGCAGTACTTC
TRBV12-3/TRBV12-4	.	.	TRBJ2-5	CASSFSVETQYF	TGTGCCAGCAGTTTTTCTGTAGAGACCCAGTACTTC
TRBV10-3	.	.	TRBJ1-5	CAIGGEGNQPQHF	TGTGCCATCGGTGGAGAGGGCAATCAGCCCCAGCATTTT
TRBV6-5	.	.	TRBJ1-4	CASSLGLEKLFF	TGTGCCAGCAGCCTCGGTCTAGAAAAACTGTTTTTT
TRBV27	.	.	TRBJ1-3	CASSVSYSGNTIYF	TGTGCCAGCAGTGTATCTTACTCTGGAAACACCATATATTTT
TRBV5-6	.	TRBD1	TRBJ2-5	CASSFIQGARETQYF	TGTGCCAGCAGCTTCATACAGGGGGCCAGGGAGACCCAGTACTTC
TRBV29-1	.	TRBD1	TRBJ1-2	CSVGTGRDYGYTF	TGCAGCGTTGGGACAGGGAGGGACTATGGCTACACCTTC
TRBV11-2	few	.	TRBJ1-2	CASSSGVDGYTF	TGTGCCAGCAGCTCGGGGGTGGATGGCTACACCTTC
TRBV18	.	TRBD1	TRBJ1-1	CASSPTTQGAAQNTEAFF	TGTGCCAGCTCACCAACAACACAGGGGGCGGCCCAGAACACTGAAGCTTTCTTT
TRBV19	.	.	TRBJ1-1	CASKTPGARTEAFF	TGTGCCAGTAAAACCCCAGGGGCGCGGACTGAAGCTTTCTTT
TRBV5-6	.	.	TRBJ2-2	CASSLGHANTGELFF	TGTGCCAGCAGCTTGGGACACGCGAACACCGGGGAGCTGTTTTTT
TRBV25-1	.	.	TRBJ2-1	CASSAWGGTGNEQFF	TGTGCCAGCAGTGCATGGGGCGGGACGGGGAATGAGCAGTTCTTC
TRBV4-3	medium-sized	.	TRBJ1-5	CASSQDPGGQPQHF	TGCGCCAGCAGCCAAGATCCGGGGGGGCAGCCCCAGCATTTT
TRBV3-1/TRBV3-2	.	.	TRBJ1-6	CASSPGQGGNSPLHF	TGTGCCAGCAGCCCAGGTCAGGGAGGCAATTCACCCCTCCACTTT
TRBV9	.	TRBD1	TRBJ1-2	CASSTTGHGYTF	TGTGCCAGCAGCACGACAGGGCACGGCTACACCTTC
TRBV2	once	TRBD1	TRBJ1-1	CASTRDRNTEAFF	TGTGCCAGCACCAGGGACAGGAACACTGAAGCTTTCTTT
TRBV6-2/TRBV6-3	.	TRBD1	TRBJ1-5	CASSYTDRGGQPQHF	TGTGCCAGCAGTTACACCGACAGGGGTGGGCAGCCCCAGCATTTT
TRBV24-1	.	.	TRBJ1-5	CATSDFEGGDQPQHF	TGTGCCACCAGTGATTTTGAGGGAGGGGATCAGCCCCAGCATTTT